The T cell receptor beta chain under discussion was sequenced for a study of shared clonotypes between healthy human individuals. Germline V lookup: CDR1 SGHDT, CDR2 YYEEEE. V lost 0 bases and J 0 bases, leaving 9 bases between the germline ends. The CDR3 spans 15 residues. About this clone: Its cognate antigen is unknown.

The material for each subset, its genomic DNA, was split evenly across several immunoSEQ plates. TCRdb's table, derived via immunoSEQ multiplex PCR, lists solely in-frame clones and lacks some. The sample includes about 1.5 million clones, under 99% of them seen just once. All of the donors resided in Nashville, Tennessee, and each was a Caucasian adult. Naive CD45RA+ and memory CD45RA-negative subsets were split from CD4+ cells. General study findings and limits: Non-shared clonotypes showed lower generation probabilities than clonotypes common to all four donors.

The source of this sequence is a man aged 25-45 years in good health. The sample consisted of naive CD4+ T cells sorted from blood. Subset noted: CD45RA+ positively selected. J is TRBJ1-1 and V is TRBV5-6; D gene uncertain. The CDR3 DNA sequence: TGTGCCAGCAGCTTGGTAGGGATAATGAACACTGAAGCTTTCTTT. This encodes CASSLVGIMNTEAFF.